The present T cell receptor (beta chain) was sequenced within a study of blood T cell repertoires in COVID-19. Looking at the study overall: Sites across the United States, Italy and Spain contributed samples from acute and convalescent COVID-19. The analysed material was cDNA or gDNA that came from T cells, B-cell-depleted T cells, or PBMCs.

The CDR3 has 16 amino acids. Trimming removed 6 bases from V and 4 bases from J; junction bases left unmatched: 9. Germline loops: CDR1 SGHNT, CDR2 YYREEE (reference sequence). Using immunoSEQ multiplex PCR, the repertoire was profiled, and TCRdb retains in-frame clones only, with some absent. The sample yields some 40,000 clones, about 88% seen once. This clone was recorded only once. Sequencing input: peripheral blood. J is TRBJ2-3 and V is TRBV5-4; TRBD2 agrees at 12 bases. The sequence was obtained from a man in his sixties or seventies with active COVID-19. CDR3 nucleotide sequence: TGTGCCAGCAAGGTGACTAGCGGGAGCCTAGCAGATACGCAGTATTTT. It encodes CASKVTSGSLADTQYF. Combining the CDR3 with reference TRBV5-4 and TRBJ2-3 gives the whole variable domain ETGVTQSPTHLIKTRGQQVTLRCSSQSGHNTVSWYQQALGQGPQFIFQYYREEENGRGNFPPRFSGLQFPNYSSELNVNALELDDSALYLCASKVTSGSLADTQYFGPGTRLTVL.